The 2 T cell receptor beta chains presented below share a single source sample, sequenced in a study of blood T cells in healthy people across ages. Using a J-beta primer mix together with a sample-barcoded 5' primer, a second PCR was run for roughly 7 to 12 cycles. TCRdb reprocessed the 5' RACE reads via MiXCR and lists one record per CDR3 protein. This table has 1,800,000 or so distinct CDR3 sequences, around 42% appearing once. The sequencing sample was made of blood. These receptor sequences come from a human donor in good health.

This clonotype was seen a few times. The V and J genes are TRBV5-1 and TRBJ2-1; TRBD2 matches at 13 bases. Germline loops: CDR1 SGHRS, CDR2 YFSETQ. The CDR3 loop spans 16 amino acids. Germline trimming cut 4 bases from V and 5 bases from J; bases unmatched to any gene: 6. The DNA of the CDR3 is TGCGCCAGCAGCAGCACACTAGCGGGGGGGAACAATGAGCAGTTCTTC. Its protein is CASSSTLAGGNNEQFF.

CDR3 nucleotides: TGTGCCAGCAGCCCCTTTCTGGCCGAGGAGACCCAGTACTTC. Translation: CASSPFLAEETQYF. The rearrangement links TRBV7-9 to TRBJ2-5; D is unresolved. CDR1 and CDR2 from the germline V gene are SEHNR and FQNEAQ (reference sequence). V was trimmed by 5 bases and J by 5 bases, leaving 15 bases between them. The CDR3 covers 14 residues.